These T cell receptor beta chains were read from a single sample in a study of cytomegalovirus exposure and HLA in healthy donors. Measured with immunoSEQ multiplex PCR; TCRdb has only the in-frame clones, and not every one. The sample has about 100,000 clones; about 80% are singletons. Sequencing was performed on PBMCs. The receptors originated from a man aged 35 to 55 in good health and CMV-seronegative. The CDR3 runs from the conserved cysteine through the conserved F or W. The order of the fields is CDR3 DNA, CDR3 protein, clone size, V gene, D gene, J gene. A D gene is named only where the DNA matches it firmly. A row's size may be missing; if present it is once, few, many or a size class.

CDR3nt: TGTGCCAGCAGTTTTTCAGACACTGAAGCTTTCTTT
CDR3aa: CASSFSDTEAFF
abundance: NA
v_gene: TRBV6-1
d_gene: NA
j_gene: TRBJ1-1

CDR3nt: TGTGCCAGCCAACTTAGCGGGGGGGCCGATACGCAGTATTTT
CDR3aa: CASQLSGGADTQYF
abundance: once
v_gene: TRBV11-2
d_gene: TRBD2
j_gene: TRBJ2-3

CDR3nt: TGCGCCAGCAGCCAAACAGGCTCTGGGGCCAACGTCCTGACTTTC
CDR3aa: CASSQTGSGANVLTF
abundance: NA
v_gene: TRBV4-3
d_gene: NA
j_gene: TRBJ2-6

CDR3nt: TGCAGTGCTAGAGCTGAGGATGGCTACACCTTC
CDR3aa: CSARAEDGYTF
abundance: NA
v_gene: TRBV20-1
d_gene: NA
j_gene: TRBJ1-2

CDR3nt: TGCGCCAGCCGGACAGAAACGGGCCGGGAGCAGTTCTTC
CDR3aa: CASRTETGREQFF
abundance: NA
v_gene: TRBV5-1
d_gene: NA
j_gene: TRBJ2-1

CDR3nt: TGTGCCAGCAGCTTCACACAAACGTCTGCACAAGAGACCCAGTACTTC
CDR3aa: CASSFTQTSAQETQYF
abundance: NA
v_gene: TRBV7-2
d_gene: NA
j_gene: TRBJ2-5

CDR3nt: TGTGCAAGTCGCACCAGGACAGTTAGCAATCAGCCCCAGCATTTT
CDR3aa: CASRTRTVSNQPQHF
abundance: NA
v_gene: TRBV12-2
d_gene: NA
j_gene: TRBJ1-5

CDR3nt: TGTGCCTGGAGCCCCACGTCAGGCTATGGCTACACCTTC
CDR3aa: CAWSPTSGYGYTF
abundance: NA
v_gene: TRBV30
d_gene: NA
j_gene: TRBJ1-2

CDR3nt: TGTGCCAGCAGCTTACCAGGGGGCGCCGCCGGGGCCAACGTCCTGACTTTC
CDR3aa: CASSLPGGAAGANVLTF
abundance: NA
v_gene: TRBV7-9
d_gene: TRBD1
j_gene: TRBJ2-6

CDR3nt: TGTGCCAGCTCCGGGCGGGGGGCATTCAATCAGCCCCAGCATTTT
CDR3aa: CASSGRGAFNQPQHF
abundance: NA
v_gene: TRBV25-1
d_gene: NA
j_gene: TRBJ1-5

CDR3nt: TGTGCCAGCAGCTCACAGGGCTACGAGCAGTACTTC
CDR3aa: CASSSQGYEQYF
abundance: NA
v_gene: TRBV7-9
d_gene: NA
j_gene: TRBJ2-7

CDR3nt: TGTGCCAGCAGTGAACAGGGCGACCTTAACTATGGCTACACCTTC
CDR3aa: CASSEQGDLNYGYTF
abundance: NA
v_gene: TRBV6-4
d_gene: NA
j_gene: TRBJ1-2

CDR3nt: TGCGCCAGCAGGTCGACAGTAGCCAAAAACATTCAGTACTTC
CDR3aa: CASRSTVAKNIQYF
abundance: NA
v_gene: TRBV10-1
d_gene: NA
j_gene: TRBJ2-4

CDR3nt: TGTGCCAGTAGAACGACAGGGGTCACAGATACGCAGTATTTT
CDR3aa: CASRTTGVTDTQYF
abundance: NA
v_gene: TRBV19
d_gene: TRBD1
j_gene: TRBJ2-3

CDR3nt: TGTGCCAGCAGCCCCCAGACTAGTTTCACAGATACGCAGTATTTT
CDR3aa: CASSPQTSFTDTQYF
abundance: NA
v_gene: TRBV7-2
d_gene: NA
j_gene: TRBJ2-3

CDR3nt: TGTGCCAGCATAGGACAGGGCTCCTATAATTCCCCCCTCCACTTT
CDR3aa: CASIGQGSYNSPLHF
abundance: NA
v_gene: TRBV28
d_gene: TRBD1
j_gene: TRBJ1-6

CDR3nt: TGTGCCAGCAGCTTCAAGAGGAGTGGTGGTGGCTACACCTTC
CDR3aa: CASSFKRSGGGYTF
abundance: NA
v_gene: TRBV5-6
d_gene: NA
j_gene: TRBJ1-2

CDR3nt: TGTGCCAGCAGCTTAGCGACAGGGGCCAATGAGCAGTTCTTC
CDR3aa: CASSLATGANEQFF
abundance: NA
v_gene: TRBV5-4
d_gene: TRBD1
j_gene: TRBJ2-1

CDR3nt: TGTGCCAGCAGCTTAGCGCCGAACAGATACAATGAGCAGTTCTTC
CDR3aa: CASSLAPNRYNEQFF
abundance: NA
v_gene: TRBV7-9
d_gene: NA
j_gene: TRBJ2-1

CDR3nt: TGCAGTGCTAGAACAAGCAATGAGCAGTTCTTC
CDR3aa: CSARTSNEQFF
abundance: NA
v_gene: TRBV20-1
d_gene: NA
j_gene: TRBJ2-1

CDR3nt: TGTGCCACCAGCAGCAACATTGGCAATCAGCCCCAGCATTTT
CDR3aa: CATSSNIGNQPQHF
abundance: few
v_gene: TRBV15
d_gene: NA
j_gene: TRBJ1-5

CDR3nt: TGTGCCTGGAGCCACCGGTCGATATACCTGAACACTGAAGCTTTCTTT
CDR3aa: CAWSHRSIYLNTEAFF
abundance: NA
v_gene: TRBV30
d_gene: NA
j_gene: TRBJ1-1

CDR3nt: TGTGCCAGCAGTTACTCCCAGGGAGGGAATGAAAAACTGTTTTTT
CDR3aa: CASSYSQGGNEKLFF
abundance: NA
v_gene: TRBV6-6
d_gene: NA
j_gene: TRBJ1-4

CDR3nt: TGTGCCACCGAGGACAGAAGCACAGATACGCAGTATTTT
CDR3aa: CATEDRSTDTQYF
abundance: few
v_gene: TRBV7-8
d_gene: NA
j_gene: TRBJ2-3

CDR3nt: TGTGCCAGCAGCCTTCGACAGGGGGCAACCAAAAACATTCAGTACTTC
CDR3aa: CASSLRQGATKNIQYF
abundance: NA
v_gene: TRBV5-4
d_gene: TRBD1
j_gene: TRBJ2-4

CDR3nt: TGTGCCACCCGCCCCAGGACACCCGAGAACACTGAAGCTTTCTTT
CDR3aa: CATRPRTPENTEAFF
abundance: NA
v_gene: TRBV27
d_gene: NA
j_gene: TRBJ1-1

CDR3nt: TGCGCCAGCAACGGGGGGAGAAAAGAGACCCAGTACTTC
CDR3aa: CASNGGRKETQYF
abundance: once
v_gene: TRBV5-1
d_gene: TRBD2
j_gene: TRBJ2-5

CDR3nt: TGTGCAAGTCGCCCGTCGAGGGACTCTGGAAACACCATATATTTT
CDR3aa: CASRPSRDSGNTIYF
abundance: NA
v_gene: TRBV12-2
d_gene: NA
j_gene: TRBJ1-3

CDR3nt: TGTGCCACCAGCAGAGACGTTGGCAATCAGCCCCAGCATTTT
CDR3aa: CATSRDVGNQPQHF
abundance: NA
v_gene: TRBV15
d_gene: NA
j_gene: TRBJ1-5

CDR3nt: TGTGCCAGTAGTGCCCGGGCTGGGGGGACTAGCGGGGGATCTAAAGAGACCCAGTACTTC
CDR3aa: CASSARAGGTSGGSKETQYF
abundance: NA
v_gene: TRBV19
d_gene: TRBD2
j_gene: TRBJ2-5